The rows below give T cell receptor beta chains drawn from one sample of a study of T cells in Graves' hyperthyroidism and ophthalmopathy. MiXCR, applied by TCRdb to the multiplex PCR reads, yields one record per CDR3 protein. The sample carries nearly 600,000 distinct CDR3 sequences, 13% to 15% recorded once. Sequencing was performed on blood. These receptors were obtained from a woman younger than 30 with Graves' ophthalmopathy. Each CDR3 is given with its conserved first and last residue. The order of the fields is CDR3 protein, CDR3 DNA, J gene, clone size, D gene, V gene. The D gene is left open where the match is weak. A row's size may be missing; if present it is once, few, many or a size class.

CASSLGGGANSPLHF | TGTGCCAGCAGCTTGGGGGGGGGAGCGAATTCACCCCTCCACTTT | TRBJ1-6 | few | NA | TRBV11-3
CASSYNQFNQPQHF | TGTGCCAGCAGTTACAACCAGTTCAATCAGCCCCAGCATTTT | TRBJ1-5 | many | NA | TRBV6-6
CSASLQGDTQYF | TGCAGTGCCAGTCTCCAGGGGGATACGCAGTATTTT | TRBJ2-3 | many | NA | TRBV20-1
CASSQAVAGSVNEQFF | TGTGCCAGCAGCCAAGCGGTGGCAGGATCGGTCAATGAGCAGTTCTTC | TRBJ2-1 | many | NA | TRBV3-1
CASSDLDGTYEQYF | TGTGCCAGCAGTGACCTGGACGGAACCTACGAGCAGTACTTC | TRBJ2-7 | few | NA | TRBV25-1
CASKETVEAFF | TGTGCCAGCAAAGAGACGGTTGAAGCTTTCTTT | TRBJ1-1 | many | NA | TRBV2
CASSLAPTSASYNEQFF | TGTGCCAGCAGCTTAGCTCCGACTAGCGCTTCCTACAATGAGCAGTTCTTC | TRBJ2-1 | many | TRBD2 | TRBV7-6
CATSRDRAGGTGELFF | TGTGCCACCAGCAGAGATCGAGCGGGGGGCACCGGGGAGCTGTTTTTT | TRBJ2-2 | NA | TRBD2 | TRBV15
CASSSNRGPYEQYF | TGTGCCAGCAGCTCCAACAGGGGGCCCTACGAGCAGTACTTC | TRBJ2-7 | NA | TRBD1 | TRBV7-8
CASSLALRLGAEDTQYF | TGTGCCAGCAGCTTAGCCCTGCGGTTGGGGGCCGAAGATACGCAGTATTTT | TRBJ2-3 | many | NA | TRBV7-2
CASKKQATYEQYF | TGTGCCAGCAAAAAACAGGCCACCTACGAGCAGTACTTC | TRBJ2-7 | many | NA | TRBV6-1
CSADVGGAEAFF | TGCAGTGCCGATGTGGGGGGCGCTGAAGCTTTCTTT | TRBJ1-1 | many | NA | TRBV20-1
CASSRLAGAPGELFF | TGTGCCAGCAGCCGACTAGCGGGAGCTCCCGGGGAGCTGTTTTTT | TRBJ2-2 | many | TRBD2 | TRBV11-2
CASSYQPTSGSDNEQFF | TGTGCCAGCAGTTACCAACCTACTAGCGGGAGTGACAATGAGCAGTTCTTC | TRBJ2-1 | many | TRBD2 | TRBV6-5
CASSYSGYTGDQETQYF | TGTGCCAGCAGTTACTCGGGCTATACAGGGGATCAAGAGACCCAGTACTTC | TRBJ2-5 | many | TRBD1 | TRBV6-5
CASRAGGAGTEAFF | TGTGCCAGCAGGGCAGGGGGCGCAGGCACTGAAGCTTTCTTT | TRBJ1-1 | NA | TRBD1 | TRBV2
CSASSGPWASNYGYTF | TGCAGTGCTAGCTCCGGACCGTGGGCGAGTAACTATGGCTACACCTTC | TRBJ1-2 | many | NA | TRBV20-1
CASSGAASGYYEQYF | TGTGCCAGCAGTGGGGCCGCTAGCGGGTATTACGAGCAGTACTTC | TRBJ2-7 | many | TRBD2 | TRBV12-3/TRBV12-4
CSASTPSSYEQYF | TGCAGTGCTAGTACACCGAGCTCCTACGAGCAGTACTTC | TRBJ2-7 | NA | NA | TRBV20-1
CASGKTGGPYEQYF | TGTGCCAGCGGAAAGACAGGGGGGCCTTACGAGCAGTACTTC | TRBJ2-7 | NA | TRBD1 | TRBV28
CASSPPSIGDTEAFF | TGTGCCAGCTCACCACCCTCGATAGGGGACACTGAAGCTTTCTTT | TRBJ1-1 | many | NA | TRBV18
CSAGGGQGAYEQFF | TGCAGTGCCGGGGGGGGACAGGGGGCCTATGAGCAGTTCTTC | TRBJ2-1 | many | TRBD1 | TRBV20-1
CASSLGQHNSPLHF | TGTGCCAGCAGTTTAGGACAGCATAATTCACCCCTCCACTTT | TRBJ1-6 | many | NA | TRBV12-3/TRBV12-4
CASSPRLSRWTGELFF | TGTGCCAGCAGCCCGCGTCTCTCCCGCTGGACCGGGGAGCTGTTTTTT | TRBJ2-2 | NA | NA | TRBV11-1
CASSEDRNIQYF | TGTGCCAGCAGCGAGGACAGAAACATTCAGTACTTC | TRBJ2-4 | many | NA | TRBV9
CAWSGTGSNQPQHF | TGTGCCTGGAGTGGGACAGGGAGCAATCAGCCCCAGCATTTT | TRBJ1-5 | many | TRBD1 | TRBV30
CSARGRQGDSNQPQHF | TGCAGTGCTAGAGGCCGACAGGGAGATAGCAATCAGCCCCAGCATTTT | TRBJ1-5 | many | TRBD1 | TRBV20-1
CASSLAGGGANYGYTF | TGTGCCAGCAGCTTAGCGGGGGGGGGAGCTAACTATGGCTACACCTTC | TRBJ1-2 | NA | NA | TRBV7-2
CSALGWITEAFF | TGCAGTGCCCTAGGGTGGATTACTGAAGCTTTCTTT | TRBJ1-1 | NA | NA | TRBV20-1
CASSIFPNTEAFF | TGTGCCAGTAGTATCTTCCCAAACACTGAAGCTTTCTTT | TRBJ1-1 | few | NA | TRBV19
CATSDYAGQESSTDTQYF | TGTGCCACCAGTGATTATGCAGGACAGGAGTCTAGCACAGATACGCAGTATTTT | TRBJ2-3 | NA | TRBD1 | TRBV24-1
CAISSDRGGTGELFF | TGTGCCATCAGTTCGGACAGGGGAGGGACCGGGGAGCTGTTTTTT | TRBJ2-2 | NA | TRBD1 | TRBV12-3/TRBV12-4
CASSGDRFIHIQYF | TGTGCCAGCAGCGGGGACAGGTTTATACACATTCAGTACTTC | TRBJ2-4 | many | TRBD1 | TRBV7-8
CASSLGAAANTEAFF | TGTGCCAGCAGTTTGGGGGCAGCCGCGAACACTGAAGCTTTCTTT | TRBJ1-1 | many | NA | TRBV28
CATSRGKHFLYEQYF | TGTGCCACCAGCAGAGGAAAGCATTTCCTTTACGAGCAGTACTTC | TRBJ2-7 | once | NA | TRBV15
CASSQFRDQPQHF | TGTGCCAGCAGCCAATTCAGGGATCAGCCCCAGCATTTT | TRBJ1-5 | few | NA | TRBV16
CASSYSGAEITEAFF | TGTGCCAGCAGTTACTCTGGGGCGGAGATAACTGAAGCTTTCTTT | TRBJ1-1 | few | NA | TRBV6-5
CASYLAGGTVRDEQFF | TGTGCCTCATACTTAGCGGGAGGAACAGTGAGAGATGAGCAGTTCTTC | TRBJ2-1 | many | TRBD2 | TRBV27
CASSPSDWTGGNTIYF | TGTGCCAGCAGTCCCTCGGATTGGACAGGTGGAAACACCATATATTTT | TRBJ1-3 | NA | TRBD1 | TRBV11-2
CASSLATETQYF | TGTGCCAGCAGCTTAGCGACCGAGACCCAGTACTTC | TRBJ2-5 | many | NA | TRBV7-2
CASSPAGTRSTDTQYF | TGTGCCAGCAGCCCGGCCGGGACTCGTAGCACAGATACGCAGTATTTT | TRBJ2-3 | many | NA | TRBV7-3
CASSLATGTGVSTDTQYF | TGTGCCAGCAGCTTAGCGACCGGGACAGGGGTCAGCACAGATACGCAGTATTTT | TRBJ2-3 | few | TRBD1 | TRBV7-2
CASSQDRLAPSYNEQFF | TGTGCCAGCAGCCAAGATAGGTTGGCTCCCTCCTACAATGAGCAGTTCTTC | TRBJ2-1 | many | NA | TRBV3-1
CASSLGLAGIYEQFF | TGTGCCAGCAGCTTAGGGTTAGCGGGAATTTATGAGCAGTTCTTC | TRBJ2-1 | many | TRBD2 | TRBV7-3
CASSPAGGEQYF | TGTGCCAGCAGCCCAGCGGGAGGAGAGCAGTACTTC | TRBJ2-7 | few | TRBD2 | TRBV13
CSVCGVLSYEQYF | TGCAGCGTCTGCGGAGTTTTGAGCTACGAGCAGTACTTC | TRBJ2-7 | NA | NA | TRBV29-1
CASSYIRDYYEQYF | TGTGCCAGCAGTTACATTCGGGATTACTACGAGCAGTACTTC | TRBJ2-7 | many | NA | TRBV6-5
CASSLEDRGFEQYF | TGTGCCAGCAGTTTGGAGGACAGGGGGTTCGAGCAGTACTTC | TRBJ2-7 | few | TRBD1 | TRBV28
CASSLAGFTEAFF | TGTGCCAGCAGTTTGGCAGGATTCACTGAAGCTTTCTTT | TRBJ1-1 | many | NA | TRBV12-3/TRBV12-4
CASSPIEDRDSPLHF | TGTGCCAGCAGTCCGATAGAGGACAGGGATTCACCCCTCCACTTT | TRBJ1-6 | NA | TRBD1 | TRBV27
CASSQGTGGGLAGVNTGELFF | TGCGCCAGCAGCCAAGGGACAGGGGGGGGACTAGCGGGAGTGAACACCGGGGAGCTGTTTTTT | TRBJ2-2 | few | TRBD2 | TRBV4-3
CSADRRGAQETQYF | TGCAGCGCGGACCGAAGAGGGGCACAAGAGACCCAGTACTTC | TRBJ2-5 | many | NA | TRBV29-1
CASSLASGTSGRVTQFF | TGTGCCAGCAGCTTAGCTAGCGGGACTAGCGGGAGGGTGACGCAGTTCTTC | TRBJ2-1 | NA | TRBD2 | TRBV7-2
CASSGLAGTSGGNEQFF | TGTGCCAGCAGCGGACTAGCGGGAACCTCGGGTGGCAATGAGCAGTTCTTC | TRBJ2-1 | many | TRBD2 | TRBV27
CASSVGWEKDEQFF | TGTGCCAGCAGTGTTGGGTGGGAGAAAGATGAGCAGTTCTTC | TRBJ2-1 | many | NA | TRBV2
CASSVGQGGTEAFF | TGTGCCAGCAGCGTAGGACAGGGAGGCACTGAAGCTTTCTTT | TRBJ1-1 | many | TRBD1 | TRBV9